What follows are 14 T cell receptor beta chains derived from one specimen sequenced in a study of tumor-infiltrating lymphocytes in primary liver carcinoma. RNA and DNA were co-extracted from approximately 20-30 mg of unsorted bulk tissue. Starting material of 400 to 600 ng total RNA yielded TCR beta cDNA via a constant-region primer. A slightly modified ARM-PCR protocol with three nested multiplex PCR rounds produced these TCR beta libraries. Researchers ran the first two PCR rounds for approximately 9 cycles each with TRBV1-TRBV30 forward primers and a C-beta reverse primer. TCRdb reanalysed the multiplex PCR reads using MiXCR and keeps one entry per CDR3 protein. This sample has about 120,000 distinct CDR3 sequences, with about 68% found just once. Sequences were obtained from liver tumor tissue from sampling region 1. Subset indicated: tumor region T1, superior pole. These TCRs come from a woman in her sixties with primary liver carcinoma and hepatitis B virus infection.

With regard to this clonotype: A read error is possible here, since a much larger clone lies one base away. The chain carries TRBV29-1 and TRBJ2-1; D is unresolved. Germline loops: CDR1 SQVTM, CDR2 ANQGSEA. The CDR3 length is 10 residues. The CDR3 bases are TGCGGCGTTCGTAACAATGAGCAGTTCTTC. Protein: CGVRNNEQFF.

The chain joins TRBV12-3 or TRBV12-4 to TRBJ1-4; D is unclear. The CDR3 is made up of 14 amino acids. V was clipped by 2 bases and J by 6 bases, with 10 bases between them. The CDR3 region is CASSLRYGDEKLFF. As DNA, the CDR3 is TGTGCCAGCAGTTTACGGTATGGGGATGAAAAACTGTTTTTT.

Concerning this clonotype: At one end, the junction sequence differs from germline, possibly due to a read error. The chain couples TRBV11-2 to TRBJ1-1; no clear D gene. Germline CDR1 and CDR2: SGHAT and FQNNGV. The CDR3 consists of 13 residues. The chain's CDR3 is CASSSSPYTEAFF. CDR3 bases: TGTGCAAGCAGCTCGTCCCCTTACACTGAAGCTTTCTTT.

This clonotype was detected only once. A clone one base away is much larger, so this may be a read error. V is TRBV12-5 and J is TRBJ1-6, with unresolved D. The ends were cut back, 0 bases at V and 11 bases at J, with 8 bases in the middle. CDR1 is LGHNT and CDR2 is FRNRAP in the germline V gene. This CDR3 comprises 13 residues. CDR3 sequence: CASGLVESTPLHF. The CDR3 nucleotides read TGTGCTAGTGGTTTGGTAGAGTCAACACCCCTCCACTTT.

Remarks on this clonotype: An end of the junction differs from the germline gene, which may be a read error. The rearrangement links TRBV11-2 to TRBJ2-1; D possibly corresponds to TRBD1 (6 bases). The germline V gene has CDR1 SGHAT and CDR2 FQNNGV. The CDR3 is 14 residues long. CDR3 coding DNA: TGTGCCAGCAGCTTGTCCAGGGGAATGTACGAGCGGTTCTTC. It yields the protein CASSLSRGMYERFF.

Of note for this clonotype: The CDR3 does not close with the conserved phenylalanine or tryptophan, likely indicating a read error. The CDR3 is CASSEGLAGGQGTGELFL. CDR3 sequence (DNA): TGTGCCAGCAGCGAGGGACTAGCGGGAGGGCAAGGGACCGGGGAGCTGTTTTTG. The V call is TRBV11-3, the J call TRBJ2-2; 16 bases line up with TRBD2. The CDR3 has 18 amino acids. Per the germline V gene, CDR1 is SGHNT and CDR2 is YENEEA. With 5 bases clipped from V and 5 bases from J, the junction kept 8 bases outside the gene matches.

About this clonotype: A much larger clone differs from this one at a single base, so this may be a read error. It is likely a read error, because the conserved phenylalanine at the end of the CDR3 is missing. This sequence joins TRBV4-1 and TRBJ2-1; 12 nucleotides agree with TRBD2. Germline CDR1 MGHRA, CDR2 YSYEKL. The CDR3 contains 18 residues. The ends lost 6 bases at V and 7 bases at J; junction bases unmatched: 16. CDR3 protein: CASSDGYLAGGEGNEQFY. CDR3 DNA sequence: TGCGCCAGCAGTGACGGGTACCTAGCGGGAGGGGAAGGGAATGAGCAGTTCTAC.

A note on this clonotype: Possible read error: a much larger clone is one base away. The chain links TRBV28 to TRBJ1-2, with 7 nucleotides matching TRBD1. CDR3 length equals 13 residues. CDR1 and CDR2 from the germline V gene are MDHEN and SYDVKM. The CDR3 here is CASSFFGQEGYIF. The CDR3 region has the DNA TGTGCCAGCAGTTTTTTTGGACAGGAGGGCTACATCTTC.

This clonotype appeared many times. The CDR3: CASSRPFSREPSYEQYF. In nucleotides, the CDR3 is TGTGCCAGCAGCCGGCCCTTTTCCCGGGAGCCCTCCTACGAGCAGTACTTC. V gene TRBV5-6 combines with J gene TRBJ2-7; the D gene is possibly TRBD2 (6 bases). The CDR3 spans 17 residues. Germline-derived CDR1 and CDR2 are SGHDT and YYEEEE. Trimming shortened V by 4 bases and J by 0 bases, and 20 bases separated the two germline ends.

The chain employs TRBV30 and TRBJ1-5; the D is unclear. Germline loops: CDR1 GTSNPN, CDR2 SVGIG (reference sequence). This CDR3 is built from 13 residues. With 2 bases removed from V and 6 bases from J, the gap between germline ends came to 11 bases. The CDR3 sequence is CAWSSQAGQPQHF. The CDR3 nucleotides are TGTGCCTGGAGTAGTCAGGCGGGTCAGCCCCAGCATTTT.

This clonotype was detected only a few times. CDR3 amino acids: CASSFTGFGNTIYF. CDR3 coding DNA: TGTGCCAGCAGTTTTACAGGCTTTGGAAACACCATATATTTT. The gene calls are TRBV28 and TRBJ1-3; TRBD1 might be the D (5 bases). The CDR3 covers 14 residues. Germline values: CDR1 MDHEN, CDR2 SYDVKM. Between the trimmed V and J ends, which lost 3 bases and 3 bases, there was a span of 9 bases.

Concerning this clonotype: The CDR3 does not close with the conserved phenylalanine or tryptophan, likely indicating a read error. The chain joins TRBV5-1 to TRBJ2-1; TRBD2 matches at 10 bases. The length of the CDR3 is 14 residues. Germline V lookup: CDR1 SGHRS, CDR2 YFSETQ. Losses at the gene ends were 7 bases for V and 8 bases for J; bases not matched to a gene: 9. DNA of the CDR3: TGCGCCAGCGCCGGCCAACTAGCGGGACATGAGCAGTTCTCC. This encodes CASAGQLAGHEQFS.

For this clonotype: The CDR3 ends on some other residue instead of the conserved phenylalanine or tryptophan, so this is likely a read error. This chain connects TRBV12-3 or TRBV12-4 to TRBJ1-4, with TRBD1 as a possible D gene (6 bases). V lost 1 base and J 8 bases, leaving 17 bases between the germline ends. The CDR3 loop spans 16 amino acids. CDR3 nucleotides: TGTGCCAGCAGTTTAGGACAGGCCAAGGGAGGGGAAAAACTGTTTCTT. This gives the protein CASSLGQAKGGEKLFL.

The chain couples TRBV11-2 to TRBJ2-7, with D possibly being TRBD1 (6 bases). V was shortened by 7 bases and J by 7 bases, with 26 bases between the two germline ends. CDR1 and CDR2 from the germline V gene are SGHAT and FQNNGV. The CDR3 has 16 amino acids. In DNA, the CDR3 is TGTGCCAGCACGACTCCCGGGCTGGAGGTAAGGGGGGAGCAGTACTTC. This sequence encodes CASTTPGLEVRGEQYF.